This record covers a single T cell receptor (beta chain). The antigen remains undetermined. A read error may be the cause here, since a much bigger clone is one base away. Germline values: CDR1 DFQATT, CDR2 SNEGSKA (reference sequence). The CDR3 contains 15 residues. The second PCR ran 7 to 11 cycles with a sample-barcoded 5' primer and J-beta primers. TCRdb itself ran the 5' RACE reads through MiXCR, one entry per CDR3 protein. The table lists 650,000 or so distinct CDR3 sequences, roughly half of them singletons. The sample originates from a study of blood T cells in healthy people across ages. Study-level findings and limits: Comparison with aged donors showed that long-lived donors had more naive CD4+ cells and higher diversity.

The V call is TRBV20-1, the J call TRBJ1-6, with D tentatively TRBD1 (5 bases). The sequencing input was blood. This receptor was identified in a woman of 80 years or more in good health. CDR3 residues: CSATSSGTAFWPPHF. Written as DNA, the CDR3 is TGCAGTGCTACTTCCTCCGGGACGGCGTTCTGGCCCCCCCACTTT.